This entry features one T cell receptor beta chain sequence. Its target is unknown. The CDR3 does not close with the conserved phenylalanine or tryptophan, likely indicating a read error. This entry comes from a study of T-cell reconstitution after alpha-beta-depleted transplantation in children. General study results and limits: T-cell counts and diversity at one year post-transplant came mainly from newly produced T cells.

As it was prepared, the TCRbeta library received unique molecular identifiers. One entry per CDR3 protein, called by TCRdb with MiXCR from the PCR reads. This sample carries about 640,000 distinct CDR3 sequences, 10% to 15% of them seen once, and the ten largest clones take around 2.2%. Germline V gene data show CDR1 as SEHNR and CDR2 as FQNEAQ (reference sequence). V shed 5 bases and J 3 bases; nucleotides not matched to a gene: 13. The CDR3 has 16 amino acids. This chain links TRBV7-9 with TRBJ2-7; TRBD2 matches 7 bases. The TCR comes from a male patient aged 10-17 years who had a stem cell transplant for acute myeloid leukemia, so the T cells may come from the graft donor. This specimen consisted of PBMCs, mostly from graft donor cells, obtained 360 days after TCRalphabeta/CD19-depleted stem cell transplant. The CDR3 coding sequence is TGTGCCAGCAGCCTGTTGCAGGGAGGGGCGCTCTACGAGCAGTACTCC. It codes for CASSLLQGGALYEQYS.